A single T cell receptor (beta chain) is shown here with its context. The target antigen is unknown. The CDR3 sequence is 13 residues long. The germline CDR1 and CDR2 sequences are LNHDA and SQIVND (reference sequence). V was shortened by 7 bases and J by 5 bases, with 14 bases between the two germline ends. Noted treatment: approximately 9-day PBMC culture with coronavirus spike peptide pools or control peptides (ViraFEST assay). Peptide pools at approximately 10 ug/ml, together with 7.5 to 10 IU/ml IL-2, were added to cultures of roughly 2 million PBMCs per well. The Oncomine TCR Beta short-read assay sequenced DNA from cultured CD4+ T cells. TCRdb independently ran MiXCR on the PCR reads; one entry per CDR3 protein. The sample includes some 15,000 distinct CDR3 sequences, approximately 40% of them seen just once. This record comes from a study of vaccination and CD4 T cells after COVID-19. Across the whole study: In the convalescent cohort, there were six males and four females, two of them Hispanic. Each control culture was treated with a CEFX pool, an HIV-1 Nef pool, or no peptide.

Study-wide results and caveats: Early post-infection timepoints were not included, and relatively few convalescent patients were studied.

The sample taken for sequencing was cultured CD4+ T cells from blood. The rearrangement links TRBV19 to TRBJ2-5; D could derive from TRBD1 or TRBD2 (5 bases each). The origin of this receptor is a human donor with COVID-19. CDR3 loop: CASMLGTSETQYF. For the CDR3, the DNA is TGTGCCAGTATGTTGGGGACGAGCGAGACCCAGTACTTC.